Listed below are T cell receptor beta chains from one sample, sequenced in a study of blood T cell repertoires in COVID-19. TCRdb's copy holds only in-frame clones and misses some; the assay was immunoSEQ multiplex PCR. This table holds about 250,000 clones, around 82% found once. The source material was peripheral blood. The receptors were gathered from a woman of 80 years or more with active or convalescent COVID-19. Both conserved end residues are trimmed from each CDR3. The D gene is left open where the match is weak.

V | D | CDR3
TRBV5-1 | TRBD1 | ASSLTGTGGRQY
TRBV10-3 | TRBD1 | AISEPGGPTNEKLF
TRBV10-3 | - | AISEGGVNYGYT
TRBV30 | - | AWSSGGTNQPQH
TRBV28 | - | ASSLPDIPTEAF
TRBV28 | TRBD1 | ASSPRTGGTDQPQH
TRBV7-8 | - | ASSSHLELPTRRNQPQH
TRBV5-6 | - | ASSLAGKTYEQY
TRBV7-9 | TRBD1 | ASSLWTGLEQY
TRBV6-1 | TRBD2 | ASSEANSGIYEQY
TRBV18 | - | ASSPQGWQDEQF
TRBV2 | - | ASSERGLQEKLF
TRBV5-1 | TRBD1 | ASSLRAQGAGITDTQY
TRBV11-2 | TRBD1 | ASSLYQGVPQH